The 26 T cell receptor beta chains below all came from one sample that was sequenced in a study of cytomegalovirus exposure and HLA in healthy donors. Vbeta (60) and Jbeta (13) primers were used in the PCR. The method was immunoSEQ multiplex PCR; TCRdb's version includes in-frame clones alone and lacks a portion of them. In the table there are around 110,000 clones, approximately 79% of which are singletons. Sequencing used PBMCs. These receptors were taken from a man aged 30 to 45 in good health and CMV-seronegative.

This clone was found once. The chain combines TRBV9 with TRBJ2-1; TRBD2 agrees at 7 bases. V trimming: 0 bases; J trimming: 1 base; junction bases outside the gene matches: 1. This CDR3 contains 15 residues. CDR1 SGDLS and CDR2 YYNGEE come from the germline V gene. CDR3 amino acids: CASSVVGGSYNEQFF. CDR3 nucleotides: TGTGCCAGCAGCGTAGTGGGGGGGTCCTACAATGAGCAGTTCTTC.

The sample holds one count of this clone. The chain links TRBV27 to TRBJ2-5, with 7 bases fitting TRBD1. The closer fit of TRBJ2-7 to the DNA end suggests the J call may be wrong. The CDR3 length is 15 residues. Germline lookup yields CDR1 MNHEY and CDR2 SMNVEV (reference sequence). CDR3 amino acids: CASSSPGQMTNEQYF. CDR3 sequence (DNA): TGTGCCAGCAGTTCTCCGGGACAGATGACGAACGAGCAGTACTTC.

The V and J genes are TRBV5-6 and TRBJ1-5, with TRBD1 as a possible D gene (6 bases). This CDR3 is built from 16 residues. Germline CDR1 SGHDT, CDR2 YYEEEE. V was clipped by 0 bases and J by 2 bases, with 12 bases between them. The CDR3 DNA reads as TGTGCCAGCAGCTTGGAAGCGGGGGCAGGCAATCAGCCCCAGCATTTT. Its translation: CASSLEAGAGNQPQHF.

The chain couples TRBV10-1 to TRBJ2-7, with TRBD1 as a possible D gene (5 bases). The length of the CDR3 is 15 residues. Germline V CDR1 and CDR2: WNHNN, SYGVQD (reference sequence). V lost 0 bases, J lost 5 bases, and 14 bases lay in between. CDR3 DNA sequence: TGCGCCAGCAGTGAGTCGACAGCCGCTTTCCACGAGCAGTACTTC. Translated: CASSESTAAFHEQYF.

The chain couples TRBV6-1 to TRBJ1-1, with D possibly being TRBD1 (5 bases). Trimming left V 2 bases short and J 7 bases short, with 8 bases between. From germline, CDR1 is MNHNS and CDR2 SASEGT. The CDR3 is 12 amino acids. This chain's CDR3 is CASSERQFEAFF. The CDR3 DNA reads TGTGCCAGCAGTGAAAGACAGTTTGAAGCTTTCTTT.

The CDR3 spells CAPPGGPGDNSPLHF. The CDR3 DNA reads as TGCGCCCCCCCAGGGGGTCCTGGTGATAATTCACCCCTCCACTTT. V gene TRBV10-1 combines with J gene TRBJ1-6, with TRBD1 matching over 7 bases. With 11 bases clipped from V and 5 bases from J, the junction kept 12 bases outside the gene matches. Germline V gene lookup returns CDR1 WNHNN and CDR2 SYGVQD (reference sequence). CDR3 length equals 15 residues.

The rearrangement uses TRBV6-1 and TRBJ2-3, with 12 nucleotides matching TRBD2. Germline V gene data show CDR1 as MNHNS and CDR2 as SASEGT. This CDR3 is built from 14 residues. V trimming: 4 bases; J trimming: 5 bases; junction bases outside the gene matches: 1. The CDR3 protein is CASSGTSGVDTQYF. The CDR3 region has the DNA TGTGCCAGCAGTGGGACTAGCGGGGTAGATACGCAGTATTTT.

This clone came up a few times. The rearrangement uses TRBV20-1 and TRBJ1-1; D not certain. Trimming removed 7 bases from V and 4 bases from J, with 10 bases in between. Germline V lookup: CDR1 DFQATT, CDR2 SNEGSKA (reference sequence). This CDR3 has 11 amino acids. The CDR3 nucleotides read TGCAGTGGGGAGGGCCTCACTGAAGCTTTCTTT. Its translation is CSGEGLTEAFF.

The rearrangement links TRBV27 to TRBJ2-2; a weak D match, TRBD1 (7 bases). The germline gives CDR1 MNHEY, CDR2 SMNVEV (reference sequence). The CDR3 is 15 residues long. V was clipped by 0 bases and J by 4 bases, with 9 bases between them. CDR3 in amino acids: CASSLSQGGTGELFF. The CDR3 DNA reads TGTGCCAGCAGTTTATCGCAGGGGGGCACCGGGGAGCTGTTTTTT.

The CDR3 loop is CASSSGQGAYSPLHF. CDR3 in DNA: TGCGCCAGCAGCTCAGGACAGGGGGCTTATTCACCCCTCCACTTT. The chain combines TRBV5-1 with TRBJ1-6, with TRBD1 identical over 11 bases. The junction had 4 bases not matched to a gene; V was cut back by 3 bases and J by 8 bases. This CDR3 contains 15 residues. Per the germline V gene, CDR1 is SGHRS and CDR2 is YFSETQ.

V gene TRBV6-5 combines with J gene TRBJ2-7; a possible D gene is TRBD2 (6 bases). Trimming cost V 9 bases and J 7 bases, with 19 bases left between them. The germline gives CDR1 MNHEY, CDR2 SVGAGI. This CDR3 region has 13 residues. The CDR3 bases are TGTGCCAGTAGGCGGGACCTCGTTGAAGAGCAGTACTTC. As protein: CASRRDLVEEQYF.

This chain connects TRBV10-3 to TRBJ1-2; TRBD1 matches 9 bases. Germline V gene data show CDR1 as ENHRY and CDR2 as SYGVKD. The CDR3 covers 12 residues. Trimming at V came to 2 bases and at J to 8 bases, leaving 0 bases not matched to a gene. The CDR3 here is CAISETGGGYTF. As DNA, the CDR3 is TGTGCCATCAGTGAGACAGGGGGCGGCTACACCTTC.

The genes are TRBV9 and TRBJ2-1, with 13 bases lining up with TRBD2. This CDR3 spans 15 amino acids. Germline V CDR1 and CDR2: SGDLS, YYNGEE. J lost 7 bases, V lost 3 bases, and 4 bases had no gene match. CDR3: CASSGLAGGFNEQFF. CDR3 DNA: TGTGCCAGCAGCGGACTAGCGGGGGGCTTTAATGAGCAGTTCTTC.

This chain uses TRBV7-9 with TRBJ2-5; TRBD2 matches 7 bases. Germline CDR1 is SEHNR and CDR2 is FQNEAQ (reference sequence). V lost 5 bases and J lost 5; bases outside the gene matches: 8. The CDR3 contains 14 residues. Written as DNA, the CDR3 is TGTGCCAGCAGCCTCCTGATGGGAGGGGAGACCCAGTACTTC. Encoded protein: CASSLLMGGETQYF.

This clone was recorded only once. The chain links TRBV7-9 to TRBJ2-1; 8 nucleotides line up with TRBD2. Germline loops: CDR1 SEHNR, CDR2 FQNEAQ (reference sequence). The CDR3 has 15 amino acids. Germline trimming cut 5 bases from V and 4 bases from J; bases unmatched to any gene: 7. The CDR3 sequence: CASSPLAGGYNEQFF. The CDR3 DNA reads TGTGCCAGCAGCCCCCTGGCGGGGGGTTACAATGAGCAGTTCTTC.

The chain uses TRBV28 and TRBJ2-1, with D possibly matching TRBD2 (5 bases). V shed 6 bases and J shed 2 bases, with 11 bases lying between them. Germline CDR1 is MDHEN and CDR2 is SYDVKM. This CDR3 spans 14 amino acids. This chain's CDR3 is CASRFLGTYNEQFF. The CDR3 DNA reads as TGTGCCAGCAGGTTCCTCGGGACCTACAATGAGCAGTTCTTC. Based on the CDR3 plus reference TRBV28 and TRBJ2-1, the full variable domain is DVKVTQSSRYLVKRTGEKVFLECVQDMDHENMFWYRQDPGLGLRLIYFSYDVKMKEKGDIPEGYSVSREKKERFSLILESASTNQTSMYLCASRFLGTYNEQFFGPGTRLTVL.

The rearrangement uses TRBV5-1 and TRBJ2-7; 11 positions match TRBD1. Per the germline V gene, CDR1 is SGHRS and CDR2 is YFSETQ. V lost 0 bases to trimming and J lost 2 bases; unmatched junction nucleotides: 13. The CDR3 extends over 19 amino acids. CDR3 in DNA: TGCGCCAGCAGCTTGGTTGGGGACAGGGGGGGTCCTACTACCTACGAGCAGTACTTC. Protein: CASSLVGDRGGPTTYEQYF. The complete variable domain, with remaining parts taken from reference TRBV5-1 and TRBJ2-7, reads KAGVTQTPRYLIKTRGQQVTLSCSPISGHRSVSWYQQTPGQGLQFLFEYFSETQRNKGNFPGRFSGRQFSNSRSEMNVSTLELGDSALYLCASSLVGDRGGPTTYEQYFGPGTRLTVT.

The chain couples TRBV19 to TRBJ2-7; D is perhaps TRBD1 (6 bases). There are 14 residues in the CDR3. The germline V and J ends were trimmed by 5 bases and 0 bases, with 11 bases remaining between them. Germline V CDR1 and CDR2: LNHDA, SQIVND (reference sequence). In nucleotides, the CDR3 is TGTGCCAGTAGTGCTCAGGGGAGCTCCTACGAGCAGTACTTC. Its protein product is CASSAQGSSYEQYF.

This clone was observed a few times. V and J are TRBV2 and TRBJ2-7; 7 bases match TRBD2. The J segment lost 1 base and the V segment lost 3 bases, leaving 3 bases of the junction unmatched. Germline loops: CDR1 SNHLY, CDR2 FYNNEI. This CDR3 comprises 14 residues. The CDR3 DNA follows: TGTGCCAGCAGTGAGGTGGGGGGGTCCTACGAGCAGTACTTC. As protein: CASSEVGGSYEQYF. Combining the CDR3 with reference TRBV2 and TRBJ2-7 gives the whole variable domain EPEVTQTPSHQVTQMGQEVILRCVPISNHLYFYWYRQILGQKVEFLVSFYNNEISEKSEIFDDQFSVERPDGSNFTLKIRSTKLEDSAMYFCASSEVGGSYEQYFGPGTRLTVT.

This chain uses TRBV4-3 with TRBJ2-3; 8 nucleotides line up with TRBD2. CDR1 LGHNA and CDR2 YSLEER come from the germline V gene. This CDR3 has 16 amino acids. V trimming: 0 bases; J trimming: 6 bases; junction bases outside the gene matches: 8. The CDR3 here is CASSQEVAGGEDTQYF. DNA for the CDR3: TGCGCCAGCAGCCAAGAAGTTGCGGGGGGCGAGGATACGCAGTATTTT.

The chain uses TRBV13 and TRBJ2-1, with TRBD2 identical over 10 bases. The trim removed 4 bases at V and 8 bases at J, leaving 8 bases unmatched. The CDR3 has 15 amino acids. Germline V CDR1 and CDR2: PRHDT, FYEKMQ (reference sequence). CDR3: CASSSERGGHDEQFF. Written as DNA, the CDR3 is TGTGCCAGCAGCTCAGAGCGGGGGGGCCACGATGAGCAGTTCTTC.

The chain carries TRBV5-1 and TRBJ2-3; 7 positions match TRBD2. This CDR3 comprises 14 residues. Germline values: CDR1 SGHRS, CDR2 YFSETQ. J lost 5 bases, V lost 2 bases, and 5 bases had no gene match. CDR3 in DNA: TGCGCCAGCAGCTTACCAGCGGGGCAAGATACGCAGTATTTT. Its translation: CASSLPAGQDTQYF.

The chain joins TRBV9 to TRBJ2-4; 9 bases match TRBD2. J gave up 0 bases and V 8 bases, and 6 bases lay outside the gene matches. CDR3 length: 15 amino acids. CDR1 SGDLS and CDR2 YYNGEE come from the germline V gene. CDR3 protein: CARTSGPEAKNIQYF. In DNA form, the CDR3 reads TGTGCCAGGACTAGCGGCCCGGAAGCCAAAAACATTCAGTACTTC.

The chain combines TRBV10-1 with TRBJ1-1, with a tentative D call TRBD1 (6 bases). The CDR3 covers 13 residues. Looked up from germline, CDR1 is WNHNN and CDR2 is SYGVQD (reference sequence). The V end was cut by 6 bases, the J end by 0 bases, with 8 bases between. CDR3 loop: CASRQGLNTEAFF. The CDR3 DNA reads TGCGCCAGCAGACAGGGCTTGAACACTGAAGCTTTCTTT.

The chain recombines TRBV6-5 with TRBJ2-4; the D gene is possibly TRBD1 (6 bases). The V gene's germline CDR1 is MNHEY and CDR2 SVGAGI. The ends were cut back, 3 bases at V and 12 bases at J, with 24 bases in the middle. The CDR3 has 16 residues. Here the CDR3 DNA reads TGTGCCAGCAGTTATAAGACCCCACCGGAGTTGGACAGTCAGTACTTC. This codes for CASSYKTPPELDSQYF.

This chain's CDR3 is CASSEVRGQGNQPQHF. CDR3 nucleotide sequence: TGTGCCAGCAGTGAAGTAAGGGGACAGGGAAATCAGCCCCAGCATTTT. V and J are TRBV6-1 and TRBJ1-5; 9 bases agree with TRBD1. Germline assignment: CDR1 MNHNS and CDR2 SASEGT. V lost 1 base to trimming and J lost 4 bases; unmatched junction nucleotides: 5. The CDR3 consists of 16 residues.